This paragraph covers one TCR beta chain sequence. The data derive from a study of T cells in Graves' hyperthyroidism and ophthalmopathy. The length of the CDR3 is 12 residues. CDR1 and CDR2 (germline): ENHRY, SYGVKD. V was clipped by 10 bases and J by 0 bases, with 7 bases between them. From RNA transcripts, TCR beta CDR3 regions were amplified. The HTBI primer set served for first-round RT-PCR of the TCR CDR3. TCRdb independently ran MiXCR on the multiplex PCR reads; one entry per CDR3 protein. The sample records 350,000 to 400,000 distinct CDR3 sequences, 15% to 20% being singletons. This sequence was found in a man aged 18 to 29 with Graves' ophthalmopathy. Sequencing was carried out using blood. This chain links TRBV10-3 with TRBJ1-3, with D unresolved. Written as DNA, the CDR3 is TGTGCCAGCATCAGCTCTGGAAACACCATATATTTT. Its protein product is CASISSGNTIYF.